A single T cell receptor (beta chain) is shown here with its context. The antigen is not known. Isolation of CD4+ and CD8+ cells used positive magnetic bead selection, with purity checked by flow cytometry. Using immunoSEQ multiplex PCR, the repertoire was profiled, and TCRdb retains in-frame clones only, with some absent. Among about 18,000 clones, over 70% were seen once, and the ten largest hold over 7.5%. The data are from a study of somatic mutations in cytotoxic T cells in rheumatoid arthritis. Study information: Blood samples of around 30 ml were drawn from patients (in EDTA) right after diagnosis and before any treatment. General study findings and limits: It was in rheumatoid arthritis patients, but not in healthy controls, that CD8+ clonality increased with age. Nobody had found out which antigens the expanded CD8+ clones targeted.

Germline assignment: CDR1 MNHEY and CDR2 SVGAGI. The ends were cut back, 7 bases at V and 0 bases at J, with 10 bases in the middle. The CDR3 consists of 15 residues. Sequenced material: CD8+ T cells sorted from blood. V and J are TRBV6-5 and TRBJ2-6; D uncertain. The TCR sequence derives from an adult with rheumatoid arthritis. The CDR3 coding sequence is TGTGCCAGCACTGAGGCCCTCTCTGGGGCCAACGTCCTGACTTTC. Translation gives CASTEALSGANVLTF.